This passage covers 28 T cell receptor beta chains from one sample sequenced in a study of PD-1 blockade in classical Hodgkin lymphoma. Each patient's relapse followed autologous stem cell transplantation, and brentuximab vedotin exposure varied. Assay used: immunoSEQ multiplex PCR; TCRdb lists only in-frame clones, some missing. The sample consists of 45,000 or so clones, 73% of them appearing once. Sample: peripheral blood mononuclear cells (PBMCs), taken at baseline. The origin of the receptors is a human donor with classical Hodgkin lymphoma.

This clone has just a few counts. The chain recombines TRBV7-8 with TRBJ2-7; 10 bases map to TRBD1. V was clipped by 3 bases and J by 3 bases; unmatched bases: 2. This CDR3 is built from 14 residues. The V gene's germline CDR1 is SGHVS and CDR2 FQNEAQ. The CDR3: CASSFGDRGYEQYF. As DNA, the CDR3 is TGTGCCAGCAGCTTTGGGGACAGGGGCTACGAGCAGTACTTC.

This clone was observed a few times. The rearrangement uses TRBV7-9 and TRBJ2-7, with TRBD1 identical over 8 bases. With 4 bases clipped from V and 5 bases from J, the junction kept 7 bases outside the gene matches. Germline loops: CDR1 SEHNR, CDR2 FQNEAQ (reference sequence). This CDR3 comprises 14 residues. The CDR3 here is CASSSTGGINEQYF. DNA for the CDR3: TGTGCCAGCAGCTCTACAGGGGGGATAAACGAGCAGTACTTC.

The J gene is TRBJ2-5, the V gene TRBV29-1; D perhaps matches TRBD1 (8 bases). From germline, CDR1 is SQVTM and CDR2 ANQGSEA. The CDR3 loop spans 12 amino acids. The CDR3, as DNA: TGCAGTCGACAGGGGAGGGAAGGGACCCAGTACTTC. Its protein is CSRQGREGTQYF.

The chain has TRBV29-1 and TRBJ1-2; TRBD1 agrees at 8 bases. Germline CDR1 is SQVTM and CDR2 is ANQGSEA. CDR3 length: 13 residues. Trimming cost V 6 bases and J 4 bases; bases outside gene matches: 7. The CDR3 region is CSVEVTGAYGYTF. The CDR3 DNA reads as TGCAGCGTAGAGGTGACAGGGGCCTATGGCTACACCTTC.

J is TRBJ1-2 and V is TRBV30, with D uncertain. V lost 3 bases and J lost 0, with 8 bases in between. The CDR3 has 13 residues. The germline V gene encodes CDR1 GTSNPN and CDR2 SVGIG (reference sequence). The CDR3 loop reads CAWSVKANYGYTF. CDR3 DNA sequence: TGTGCCTGGAGCGTCAAGGCTAACTATGGCTACACCTTC.

The chain employs TRBV11-3 and TRBJ2-1, with a weak D call TRBD2 (6 bases). CDR1 and CDR2 (germline): SGHNT, YENEEA. V was shortened by 1 base and J by 0 bases, with 7 bases between the two germline ends. The CDR3 has 15 amino acids. In DNA, the CDR3 is TGTGCCAGCAGCTTAGTAGCGGCCTCCTACAATGAGCAGTTCTTC. Protein product: CASSLVAASYNEQFF.

Only one count was recorded for this clone. The chain recombines TRBV6-1 with TRBJ1-4; perhaps TRBD1 as D (6 bases). V dropped 2 bases and J dropped 4 bases, with 20 bases sitting between them. The CDR3 length is 18 residues. Germline values: CDR1 MNHNS, CDR2 SASEGT. The CDR3 sequence: CASSETGQNQAGNEKLFF. CDR3 in DNA: TGTGCCAGCAGTGAAACGGGACAAAATCAAGCGGGTAATGAAAAACTGTTTTTT.

The chain uses TRBV2 and TRBJ1-2, with 10 bases identical to TRBD1. V gave up 6 bases and J gave up 9 bases; unmatched junction bases: 13. This CDR3 has 15 residues. Germline V gene data show CDR1 as SNHLY and CDR2 as FYNNEI. For the CDR3, the DNA is TGTGCCAGCAGCCCGATGACAGGGGGCGAGGGACGCTACACCTTC. Its protein is CASSPMTGGEGRYTF.

The rearrangement links TRBV5-6 to TRBJ1-1, with TRBD1 matching over 7 bases. The junction had 9 bases not matched to a gene; V was cut back by 3 bases and J by 4 bases. Germline-derived CDR1 and CDR2 are SGHDT and YYEEEE. The CDR3 sequence is 15 residues long. The CDR3 DNA is TGTGCCAGCAGCTCGCTACTGGACAGGTCCACTGAAGCTTTCTTT. As protein: CASSSLLDRSTEAFF.

The chain uses TRBV28 and TRBJ1-6; the D gene is possibly TRBD1 (6 bases). Germline CDR1 reads MDHEN; CDR2 reads SYDVKM. The germline V and J ends were trimmed by 5 bases and 6 bases, with 14 bases remaining between them. The CDR3 spans 15 residues. CDR3 region: CASSPLGGANSPLHF. The CDR3 nucleotides are TGTGCCAGCAGTCCACTCGGGGGGGCTAATTCACCCCTCCACTTT. Full variable domain (missing parts from reference TRBV28 and TRBJ1-6): DVKVTQSSRYLVKRTGEKVFLECVQDMDHENMFWYRQDPGLGLRLIYFSYDVKMKEKGDIPEGYSVSREKKERFSLILESASTNQTSMYLCASSPLGGANSPLHFGNGTRLTVT.

V is TRBV19 and J is TRBJ1-1, with TRBD1 matching 9 bases. The CDR3 is 16 amino acids. Trimming at V came to 10 bases and at J to 5 bases, leaving 17 bases not matched to a gene. The germline gives CDR1 LNHDA, CDR2 SQIVND (reference sequence). The CDR3 DNA follows: TGTGCCACTGTCGACAGGGGGAAAGTTCCAAGGACTGAAGCTTTCTTT. Translating gives CATVDRGKVPRTEAFF.

The count of this clone is one. The DNA of the CDR3 is TGTGCCAGCAGCGTAGGTAGCGCTCGAGGGGATACGCAGTATTTT. Its protein is CASSVGSARGDTQYF. The chain joins TRBV9 to TRBJ2-3; weak D call: TRBD2 (5 bases). The CDR3 length is 15 residues. CDR1 and CDR2 (germline): SGDLS, YYNGEE. V was pared by 0 bases and J by 6 bases, with 14 bases between.

The rearrangement links TRBV18 to TRBJ1-1, with D possibly being TRBD1 (5 bases). Germline V gene sequence: CDR1 KGHSH, CDR2 LQKENI. The V end lost 6 bases, the J end lost 1 base, and 9 bases lay between the germline ends. The CDR3 sequence is 13 residues long. In DNA form, the CDR3 reads TGTGCCAGCTCTCCGGACAAGAACACTGAAGCTTTCTTT. Translated: CASSPDKNTEAFF. Looking up the rest from reference TRBV18 and TRBJ1-1 gives the full variable domain: NAGVMQNPRHLVRRRGQEARLRCSPMKGHSHVYWYRQLPEEGLKFMVYLQKENIIDESGMPKERFSAEFPKEGPSILRIQQVVRGDSAAYFCASSPDKNTEAFFGQGTRLTVV.

This chain joins TRBV7-9 and TRBJ1-2, with TRBD1 matching 8 bases. Per germline, CDR1 SEHNR and CDR2 FQNEAQ (reference sequence). The junction had 10 bases not matched to a gene; V was cut back by 1 base and J by 3 bases. This CDR3 contains 17 residues. The CDR3 nucleotides read TGTGCCAGCAGCTTAGGCCCCCTCGCAGGGGGCGACTATGGCTACACCTTC. Translating gives CASSLGPLAGGDYGYTF.

A few counts support this clone. The chain joins TRBV29-1 to TRBJ1-1, with D perhaps matching TRBD1 (5 bases). Germline V gene lookup returns CDR1 SQVTM and CDR2 ANQGSEA. Trimming left V 5 bases short and J 0 bases short, with 13 bases between. This CDR3 is 14 amino acids long. CDR3: CSVQYQGVNTEAFF. The CDR3 nucleotides read TGCAGCGTTCAGTATCAGGGTGTGAACACTGAAGCTTTCTTT.

This chain uses TRBV7-3 with TRBJ1-5; D unresolved. V lost 1 base and J 2 bases, leaving 9 bases between the germline ends. Germline loops: CDR1 SGHTA, CDR2 FQGTGA. This CDR3 has 15 amino acids. CDR3 amino acids: CASSLKGIRNQPQHF. Here the CDR3 DNA reads TGTGCCAGCAGCTTAAAAGGGATACGCAATCAGCCCCAGCATTTT. Supplemented by reference TRBV7-3 and TRBJ1-5, the full variable domain reads GAGVSQTPSNKVTEKGKYVELRCDPISGHTALYWYRQSLGQGPEFLIYFQGTGAADDSGLPNDRFFAVRPEGSVSTLKIQRTERGDSAVYLCASSLKGIRNQPQHFGDGTRLSIL.

The gene calls are TRBV30 and TRBJ1-1; D perhaps matches TRBD1 (5 bases). The CDR3 sequence is 13 residues long. Germline loops: CDR1 GTSNPN, CDR2 SVGIG (reference sequence). The V gene lost 1 base and the J gene lost 9 bases, with 15 bases spanning the gap. CDR3 DNA sequence: TGTGCCTGGAGTGAAGGGGACCGGGGTAAAGCTTTCTTT. Residues: CAWSEGDRGKAFF. Filled out from reference TRBV30 and TRBJ1-1, the complete variable domain reads SQTIHQWPATLVQPVGSPLSLECTVEGTSNPNLYWYRQAAGRGLQLLFYSVGIGQISSEVPQNLSASRPQDRQFILSSKKLLLSDSGFYLCAWSEGDRGKAFFGQGTRLTVV.

The chain joins TRBV19 to TRBJ2-7; D not certain. This CDR3 comprises 12 residues. V lost 7 bases and J lost 0, with 7 bases in between. CDR1 is LNHDA and CDR2 is SQIVND in the germline V gene (reference sequence). The CDR3 DNA sequence: TGTGCCAGTACTCCGGTCTCCTACGAGCAGTACTTC. Translated, it gives CASTPVSYEQYF.

The chain uses TRBV10-3 and TRBJ1-1; the D gene is possibly TRBD1 (6 bases). Germline values: CDR1 ENHRY, CDR2 SYGVKD. The length of the CDR3 is 14 residues. The V and J ends lost 3 bases and 4 bases respectively, with 12 bases between them. CDR3 bases: TGTGCCATCAGTGATAGGGGGGGGAGCACTGAAGCTTTCTTT. Residues: CAISDRGGSTEAFF.

The gene calls are TRBV2 and TRBJ1-2, with a possible D match to TRBD1 (5 bases). The CDR3 is made up of 17 amino acids. V was shortened by 4 bases and J by 2 bases, with 20 bases between the two germline ends. Germline CDR1 and CDR2: SNHLY and FYNNEI. The CDR3 coding sequence is TGTGCCAGCAGTGTGGCCCCCCCCCAGGGTGTAAACTATGGCTACACCTTC. Protein product: CASSVAPPQGVNYGYTF.

This clone showed up just a few times. The chain links TRBV2 to TRBJ1-1; D gene uncertain. V lost 2 bases to trimming and J lost 4 bases, with 8 bases between them. This CDR3 spans 13 amino acids. Per germline, CDR1 SNHLY and CDR2 FYNNEI. The CDR3 loop is CASSEWAATEAFF. The CDR3 nucleotides are TGTGCCAGCAGTGAATGGGCCGCCACTGAAGCTTTCTTT.

This clone was observed a single time. CDR3 sequence: CASSDQKNSGRPPVNTGELFF. CDR3 DNA: TGTGCCAGCAGCGACCAAAAGAATAGCGGGAGGCCCCCGGTTAACACCGGGGAGCTGTTTTTT. The chain joins TRBV21-1 to TRBJ2-2; the table's D call, TRBD2, was not checked against the DNA. TRBV21-1 is labeled a pseudogene. The CDR3 has 21 residues.

This clone was detected once. Given a much more abundant clone one base away, this may be a read error. This rearrangement joins TRBV10-3 to TRBJ2-7; D is unresolved. Germline CDR1 reads ENHRY; CDR2 reads SYGVKD. Trimming stripped 0 bases from V and 6 bases from J, with 3 bases between. This CDR3 has 11 amino acids. CDR3 loop: CAISESFEQYF. The CDR3 nucleotides read TGTGCCATCAGTGAGTCGTTCGAGCAGTACTTC.

V is TRBV10-3 and J is TRBJ2-6; D gene unclear. The CDR3 runs to 12 residues. Per germline, CDR1 ENHRY and CDR2 SYGVKD. The ends were cut back, 10 bases at V and 0 bases at J, with 4 bases in the middle. CDR3 bases: TGTGCCACTGCCTCTGGGGCCAACGTCCTGACTTTC. This gives the protein CATASGANVLTF.

The rearrangement links TRBV5-1 to TRBJ2-7; the D is unclear. The CDR3 runs 14 residues. V lost 0 bases and J lost 4, with 11 bases in between. Germline assignment: CDR1 SGHRS and CDR2 YFSETQ. CDR3 in DNA: TGCGCCAGCAGCTTGGAAGGGCTGGGGTACGAGCAGTACTTC. It yields the protein CASSLEGLGYEQYF.

This clone has just a few counts. The chain combines TRBV30 with TRBJ1-1, with 7 nucleotides matching TRBD1. This CDR3 spans 12 amino acids. Germline CDR1 is GTSNPN and CDR2 is SVGIG (reference sequence). The CDR3 is CALGQVNTEAFF. The CDR3 bases are TGTGCACTTGGACAGGTGAACACTGAAGCTTTCTTT.

The chain recombines TRBV5-5 with TRBJ1-2; 8 nucleotides line up with TRBD1. V lost 5 bases and J lost 4; bases outside the gene matches: 13. The CDR3 length is 16 residues. Per the germline V gene, CDR1 is SGHKS and CDR2 is YYEKEE (reference sequence). The CDR3 protein is CASSPAGTGPSYGYTF. The CDR3 bases are TGTGCCAGCAGTCCTGCCGGGACAGGACCCTCCTATGGCTACACCTTC.

This chain joins TRBV5-5 and TRBJ1-4; weak D call: TRBD1 (6 bases). V was clipped by 2 bases and J by 5 bases, with 13 bases between them. The CDR3 runs to 15 residues. The germline V gene encodes CDR1 SGHKS and CDR2 YYEKEE (reference sequence). The CDR3 DNA follows: TGTGCCAGCAGCTTAAACCCGGGGACAAATGAAAAACTGTTTTTT. Translating gives CASSLNPGTNEKLFF.